These T cell receptor beta chains were read from a single sample in a study of blood T cell repertoires in COVID-19. Libraries were prepared by immunoSEQ multiplex PCR; TCRdb keeps only in-frame clonotypes and omits some of them. Counted here are roughly 290,000 clones, roughly 85% occurring once; the ten biggest clones make up about 5.5%. What was sequenced was PBMCs or T cells enriched from blood (not recorded which). Every receptor here comes from a woman aged 40 to 50 who had recovered from COVID-19. CDR3s include the opening cysteine and the closing phenylalanine or tryptophan. The D gene is left open where the match is weak. A clone size is listed for some rows: how often the clone was seen (once, few, many), or a class if it is expanded.

j_call d_call v_call clone_size cdr3_nt cdr3_aa
TRBJ2-3 NA TRBV2 once TGTGCCAGCACTGGGACACATTGGAGAGATACGCAGTATTTT CASTGTHWRDTQYF
TRBJ2-7 TRBD2 TRBV7-2 NA TGTGCCAGCAGTCTACTAGCGGGAGCCGTGCAGTACTTC CASSLLAGAVQYF
TRBJ2-7 NA TRBV12-3/TRBV12-4 NA TGTGCCAGCAGTTCACCCCCGGGAAAAGAGCAGTACTTC CASSSPPGKEQYF
TRBJ1-2 NA TRBV19 NA TGTGCCAGTAGTATTCAGATCAGGGTGGTAAAGAACGGCTATGGCTACACCTTC CASSIQIRVVKNGYGYTF
TRBJ1-1 NA TRBV11-2 NA TGTGCCAGCAAGTCAGCGGACGGACTAAACACTGAAGCTTTCTTT CASKSADGLNTEAFF
TRBJ2-1 NA TRBV19 NA TGTGCCAGTAGTACTCAGGGTAATGAGCAGTTCTTC CASSTQGNEQFF
TRBJ2-7 TRBD1 TRBV28 NA TGTGCCAGCAGTTCGACCCTTACAGGGGTTCTTTGGTCCTACGAGCAGTACTTC CASSSTLTGVLWSYEQYF
TRBJ1-5 NA TRBV18 NA TGTGCCAGCTCACCAGACATCAATCAGCCCCAGCATTTT CASSPDINQPQHF
TRBJ2-5 TRBD1 TRBV7-9 NA TGTGCCAGCAGTCAGACAGGGACACCCCAAGAGACCCAGTACTTC CASSQTGTPQETQYF
TRBJ2-1 TRBD1 TRBV7-2 NA TGTGCCAGCAGTCCACAGGGGGCGAGCTATGAGCAGTTCTTC CASSPQGASYEQFF
TRBJ2-5 NA TRBV19 NA TGTGCCAGTAGTTCATCGGACTTTAGAGGAGAGACCCAGTACTTC CASSSSDFRGETQYF
TRBJ2-1 TRBD1 TRBV28 NA TGTGCCAGCAGCCAGGACAGGGGCCAGTTCTTC CASSQDRGQFF
TRBJ2-2 TRBD2 TRBV30 NA TGTGCCTGGACCGTCGGGAGGGCGCACACCGGGGAGCTGTTTTTT CAWTVGRAHTGELFF
TRBJ2-7 NA TRBV28 NA TGTGCCATCGGGGGGCAGCTTTACGAGCAGTACTTC CAIGGQLYEQYF